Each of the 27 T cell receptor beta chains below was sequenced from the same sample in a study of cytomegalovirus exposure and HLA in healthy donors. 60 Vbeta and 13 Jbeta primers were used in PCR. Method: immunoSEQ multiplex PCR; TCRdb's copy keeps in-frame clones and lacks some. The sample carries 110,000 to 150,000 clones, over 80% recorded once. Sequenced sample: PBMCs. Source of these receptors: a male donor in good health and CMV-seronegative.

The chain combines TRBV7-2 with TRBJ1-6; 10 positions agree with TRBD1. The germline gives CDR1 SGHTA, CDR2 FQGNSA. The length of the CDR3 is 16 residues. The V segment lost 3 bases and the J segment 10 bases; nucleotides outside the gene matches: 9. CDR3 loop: CASSFYSGQGSSPLHF. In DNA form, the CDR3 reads TGTGCCAGCAGCTTCTACTCGGGACAGGGGAGCTCACCCCTCCACTTT.

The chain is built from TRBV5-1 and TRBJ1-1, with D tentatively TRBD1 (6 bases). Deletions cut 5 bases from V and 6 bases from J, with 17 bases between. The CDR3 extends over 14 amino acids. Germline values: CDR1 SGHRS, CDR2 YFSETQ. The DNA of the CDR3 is TGCGCCAGCAGGGCGATAACAGGGTTTTCTGAAGCTTTCTTT. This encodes CASRAITGFSEAFF.

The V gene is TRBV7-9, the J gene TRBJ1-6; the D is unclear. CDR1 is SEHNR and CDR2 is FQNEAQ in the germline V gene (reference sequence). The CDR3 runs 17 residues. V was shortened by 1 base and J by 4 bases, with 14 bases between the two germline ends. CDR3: CASSLGTPLNYNSPLHF. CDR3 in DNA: TGTGCCAGCAGCTTAGGAACCCCACTTAATTATAATTCACCCCTCCACTTT.

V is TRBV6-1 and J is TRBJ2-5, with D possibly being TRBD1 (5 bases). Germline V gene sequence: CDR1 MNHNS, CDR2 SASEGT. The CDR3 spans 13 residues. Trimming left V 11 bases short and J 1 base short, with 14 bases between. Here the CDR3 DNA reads TGTGCCCGCCAGGGTTGGTCCCAAGAGACCCAGTACTTC. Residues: CARQGWSQETQYF.

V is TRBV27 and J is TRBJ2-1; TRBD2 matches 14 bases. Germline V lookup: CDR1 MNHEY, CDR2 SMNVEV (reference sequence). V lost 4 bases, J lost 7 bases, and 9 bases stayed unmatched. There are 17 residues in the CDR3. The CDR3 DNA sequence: TGTGCCAGCAGTTCGAGACTAGCGGGAGGGGCGGGGAATGAGCAGTTCTTC. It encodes CASSSRLAGGAGNEQFF.

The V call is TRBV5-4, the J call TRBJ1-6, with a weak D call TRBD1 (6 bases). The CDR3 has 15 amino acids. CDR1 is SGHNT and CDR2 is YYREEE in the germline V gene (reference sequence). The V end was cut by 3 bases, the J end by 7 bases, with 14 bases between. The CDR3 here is CASSYLGQGNSPLHF. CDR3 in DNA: TGTGCCAGCAGCTATTTGGGACAAGGCAATTCACCCCTCCACTTT.

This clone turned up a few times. This CDR3 reads CASSVGGSGLTDTQYF. The CDR3, as DNA: TGTGCCAGCAGCGTAGGGGGTAGCGGACTCACAGATACGCAGTATTTT. The rearrangement links TRBV9 to TRBJ2-3; maybe TRBD2 (6 bases). CDR3 size: 16 residues. The germline V gene encodes CDR1 SGDLS and CDR2 YYNGEE. Trimming removed 0 bases from V and 2 bases from J, with 13 bases in between.

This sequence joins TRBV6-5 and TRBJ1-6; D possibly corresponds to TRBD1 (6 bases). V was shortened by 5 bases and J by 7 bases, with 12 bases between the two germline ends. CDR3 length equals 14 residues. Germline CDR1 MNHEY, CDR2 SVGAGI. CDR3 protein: CASSQQGVNSPLHF. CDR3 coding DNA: TGTGCCAGCAGTCAACAGGGAGTGAATTCACCCCTCCACTTT.

CDR3 protein: CASTSTGGAGPQPQHF. CDR3 bases: TGTGCCAGCACCTCTACGGGGGGTGCAGGCCCCCAGCCCCAGCATTTT. The V and J genes are TRBV2 and TRBJ1-5, with TRBD1 as a possible D gene (5 bases). Trimming removed 7 bases from V and 7 bases from J, with 23 bases in between. Per the germline V gene, CDR1 is SNHLY and CDR2 is FYNNEI. The CDR3 is 16 residues long.

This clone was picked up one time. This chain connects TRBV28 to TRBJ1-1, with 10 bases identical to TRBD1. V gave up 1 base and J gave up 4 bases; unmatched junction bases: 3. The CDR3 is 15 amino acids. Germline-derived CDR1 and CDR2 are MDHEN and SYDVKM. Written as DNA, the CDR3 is TGTGCCAGCAGTTTATTGGGGACAGGGGCCACTGAAGCTTTCTTT. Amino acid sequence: CASSLLGTGATEAFF.

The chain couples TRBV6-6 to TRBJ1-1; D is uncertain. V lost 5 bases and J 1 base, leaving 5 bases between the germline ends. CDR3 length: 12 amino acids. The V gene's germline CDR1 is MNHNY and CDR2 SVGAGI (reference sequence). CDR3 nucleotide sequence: TGTGCCAGCAGTCCGGGGAACACTGAAGCTTTCTTT. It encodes CASSPGNTEAFF.

CDR3 loop: CASSLLLAGGTDTQYF. DNA for the CDR3: TGTGCCAGCAGCTTATTGCTTGCCGGGGGGACAGATACGCAGTATTTT. This chain connects TRBV7-8 to TRBJ2-3; TRBD2 matches 7 bases. CDR3 length equals 16 residues. J lost 3 bases, V lost 2 bases, and 8 bases had no gene match. The germline V gene has CDR1 SGHVS and CDR2 FQNEAQ. Combining the CDR3 with reference TRBV7-8 and TRBJ2-3 gives the whole variable domain GAGVSQSPRYKVAKRGQDVALRCDPISGHVSLFWYQQALGQGPEFLTYFQNEAQLDKSGLPSDRFFAERPEGSVSTLKIQRTQQEDSAVYLCASSLLLAGGTDTQYFGPGTRLTVL.

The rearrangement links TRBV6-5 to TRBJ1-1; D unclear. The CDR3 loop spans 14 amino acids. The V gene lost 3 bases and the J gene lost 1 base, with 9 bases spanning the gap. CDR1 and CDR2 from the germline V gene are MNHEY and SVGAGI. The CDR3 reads CASSYLDTNTEAFF. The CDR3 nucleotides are TGTGCCAGCAGTTATCTAGATACGAACACTGAAGCTTTCTTT.

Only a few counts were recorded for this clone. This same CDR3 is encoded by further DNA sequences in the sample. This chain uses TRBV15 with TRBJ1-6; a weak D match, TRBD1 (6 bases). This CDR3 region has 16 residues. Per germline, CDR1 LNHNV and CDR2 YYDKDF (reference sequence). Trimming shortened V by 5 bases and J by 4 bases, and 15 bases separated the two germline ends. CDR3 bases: TGTGCCACCAGCTCCGAGGGGGGGTCGTATAATTCACCCCTCCACTTT. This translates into CATSSEGGSYNSPLHF.

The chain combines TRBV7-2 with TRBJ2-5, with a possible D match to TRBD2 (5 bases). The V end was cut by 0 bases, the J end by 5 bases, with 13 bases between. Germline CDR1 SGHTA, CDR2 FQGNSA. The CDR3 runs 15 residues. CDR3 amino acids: CASSLAPNRGETQYF. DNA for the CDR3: TGTGCCAGCAGCTTAGCCCCGAACCGAGGGGAGACCCAGTACTTC.

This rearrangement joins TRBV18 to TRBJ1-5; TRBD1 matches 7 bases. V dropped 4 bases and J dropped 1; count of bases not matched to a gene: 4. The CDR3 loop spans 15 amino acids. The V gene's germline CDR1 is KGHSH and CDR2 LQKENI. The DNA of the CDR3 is TGTGCCAGCTCACGCGGACAGGCCAGCAATCAGCCCCAGCATTTT. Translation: CASSRGQASNQPQHF.

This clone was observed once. For the CDR3, the DNA is TGTGCCAGTAGTATGGCCAGGGGGCAAGAGACCCAGTACTTC. This sequence encodes CASSMARGQETQYF. V is TRBV19 and J is TRBJ2-5, with TRBD1 identical over 7 bases. The CDR3 runs to 14 residues. The ends lost 3 bases at V and 2 bases at J; junction bases unmatched: 3. CDR1 LNHDA and CDR2 SQIVND come from the germline V gene (reference sequence).

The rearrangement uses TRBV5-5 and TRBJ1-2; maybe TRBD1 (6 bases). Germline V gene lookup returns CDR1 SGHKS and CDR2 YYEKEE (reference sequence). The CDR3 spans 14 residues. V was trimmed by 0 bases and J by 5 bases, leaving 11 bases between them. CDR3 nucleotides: TGTGCCAGCAGCTTGGAGACAGGTCGGTATGGCTACACCTTC. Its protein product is CASSLETGRYGYTF.

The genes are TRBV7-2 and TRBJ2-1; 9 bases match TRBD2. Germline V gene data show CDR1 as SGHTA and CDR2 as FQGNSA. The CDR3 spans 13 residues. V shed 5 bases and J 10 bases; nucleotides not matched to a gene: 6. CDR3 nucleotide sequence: TGTGCCAGCAGCCCCCGGACTAGCGACGAGCAGTTCTTC. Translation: CASSPRTSDEQFF.

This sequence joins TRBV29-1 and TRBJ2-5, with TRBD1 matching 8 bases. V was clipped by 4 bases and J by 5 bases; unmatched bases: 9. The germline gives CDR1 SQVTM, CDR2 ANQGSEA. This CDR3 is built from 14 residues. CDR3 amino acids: CSVVGNRGRETQYF. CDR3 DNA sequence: TGCAGCGTTGTGGGGAACAGGGGGAGGGAGACCCAGTACTTC.

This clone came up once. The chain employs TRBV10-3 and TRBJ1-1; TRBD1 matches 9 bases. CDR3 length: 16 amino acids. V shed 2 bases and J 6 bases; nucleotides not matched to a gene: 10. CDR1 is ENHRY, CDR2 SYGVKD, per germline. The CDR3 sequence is CAISEAYRGPKPEAFF. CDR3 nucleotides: TGTGCCATCAGTGAGGCGTACAGGGGGCCAAAGCCTGAAGCTTTCTTT.

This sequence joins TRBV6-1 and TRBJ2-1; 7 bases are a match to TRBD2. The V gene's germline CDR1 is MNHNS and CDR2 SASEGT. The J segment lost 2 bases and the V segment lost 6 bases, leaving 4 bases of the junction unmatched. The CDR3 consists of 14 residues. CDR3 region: CASRGLPTYNEQFF. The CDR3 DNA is TGTGCCAGCAGGGGACTACCCACCTACAATGAGCAGTTCTTC.

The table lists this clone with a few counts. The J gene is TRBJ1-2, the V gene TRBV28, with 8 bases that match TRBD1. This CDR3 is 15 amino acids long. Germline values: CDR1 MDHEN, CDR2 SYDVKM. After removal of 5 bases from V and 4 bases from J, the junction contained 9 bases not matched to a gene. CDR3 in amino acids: CASSPQDRGSYGYTF. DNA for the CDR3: TGTGCCAGCAGTCCCCAAGACAGGGGCAGCTATGGCTACACCTTC.

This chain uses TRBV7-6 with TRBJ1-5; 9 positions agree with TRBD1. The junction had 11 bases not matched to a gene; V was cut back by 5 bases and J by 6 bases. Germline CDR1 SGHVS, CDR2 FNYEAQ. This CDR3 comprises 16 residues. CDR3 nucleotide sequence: TGTGCCAGCAGCAAGACACCGGGACAGGGTGGTCAGCCCCAGCATTTT. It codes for CASSKTPGQGGQPQHF.

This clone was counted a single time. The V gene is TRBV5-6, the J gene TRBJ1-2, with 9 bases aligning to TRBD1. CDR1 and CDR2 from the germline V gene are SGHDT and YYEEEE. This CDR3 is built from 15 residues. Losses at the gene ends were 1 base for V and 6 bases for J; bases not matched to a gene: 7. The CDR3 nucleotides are TGTGCCAGCAGCTTGTTCGGGACAGGGTCGGATGGCTACACCTTC. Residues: CASSLFGTGSDGYTF.

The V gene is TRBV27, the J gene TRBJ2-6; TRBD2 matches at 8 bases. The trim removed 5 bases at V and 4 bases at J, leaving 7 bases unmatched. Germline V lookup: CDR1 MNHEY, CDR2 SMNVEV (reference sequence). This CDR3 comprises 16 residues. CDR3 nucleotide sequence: TGTGCCAGCAGTCCCCTCGGGAGGGCGGGGGCCAACGTCCTGACTTTC. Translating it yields CASSPLGRAGANVLTF.

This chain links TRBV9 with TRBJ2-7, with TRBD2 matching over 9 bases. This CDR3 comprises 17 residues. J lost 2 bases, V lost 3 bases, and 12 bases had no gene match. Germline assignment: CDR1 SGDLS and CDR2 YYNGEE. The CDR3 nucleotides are TGTGCCAGCAGCGCCTACACCGGGACTAGCACCGCCTACGAGCAGTACTTC. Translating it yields CASSAYTGTSTAYEQYF.